This entry lists 18 T cell receptor beta chains sequenced from one sample in a study of human T cells and chemical hapten exposure. The sample's time point: patch test 1, 2 weeks after DPC sensitization. Treatment: therapeutic diphenylcyclopropenone sensitization with weekly scalp DPC. TCRdb processed the RACE reads anew with MiXCR; each CDR3 protein has one entry. This sample has about 71,000 distinct CDR3 sequences, with about 9.1% found just once. The starting material was whole blood, obtained in connection with sensitization to the hapten diphenylcyclopropenone (DPC). The origin of the receptors is a woman aged 35 to 49 with alopecia areata. Some clones in this sample may be carry-over from other donors' samples.

A word on this clonotype: This may arise from a read error, as a much more abundant clone is one base away. CDR3 nucleotides: TGTGCCAGCTGCCCCCCGGTTATTTTTAACTATGGCTACACCTTC. Translation: CASCPPVIFNYGYTF. The V call is TRBV6-6, the J call TRBJ1-2; no clear D. Germline V CDR1 and CDR2: MNHNY, SVGAGI (reference sequence). V was trimmed by 8 bases and J by 1 base, leaving 17 bases between them. This CDR3 is 15 amino acids long.

This clonotype was counted many times. V is TRBV30 and J is TRBJ2-1; D might be TRBD1 (6 bases). The V gene lost 3 bases and the J gene lost 8 bases, with 8 bases spanning the gap. The CDR3 sequence is 11 residues long. Germline loops: CDR1 GTSNPN, CDR2 SVGIG (reference sequence). For the CDR3, the DNA is TGTGCCTGGAGACAGGGTTATGAGCAGTTCTTC. Translating gives CAWRQGYEQFF.

This clonotype was detected ten times or more. The chain employs TRBV28 and TRBJ1-4; D uncertain. This CDR3 is built from 16 residues. Per the germline V gene, CDR1 is MDHEN and CDR2 is SYDVKM. The V end lost 1 base, the J end lost 7 bases, and 16 bases lay between the germline ends. DNA of the CDR3: TGTGCCAGCAGTTTATTAATCCGCGATCGACCTGAAAAACTGTTTTTT. It codes for CASSLLIRDRPEKLFF.

The chain links TRBV7-9 to TRBJ2-1; the match to TRBD1 covers 10 bases. Unmatched junction bases numbered 16, after V lost 8 bases and J lost 0 bases. The CDR3 sequence is 19 residues long. Germline assignment: CDR1 SEHNR and CDR2 FQNEAQ (reference sequence). The CDR3 sequence: CASDSVDRGSPGSYNEQFF. As DNA, the CDR3 is TGTGCCAGCGACTCAGTGGACAGGGGGTCCCCGGGCTCCTACAATGAGCAGTTCTTC.

This clonotype has ten or more counts. V is TRBV19 and J is TRBJ1-4; D not certain. The CDR3 is made up of 14 amino acids. CDR1 and CDR2 (germline): LNHDA, SQIVND (reference sequence). V was trimmed by 1 base and J by 5 bases, leaving 8 bases between them. CDR3 residues: CASSIGNGNEKLFF. The DNA for the CDR3 is TGTGCCAGTAGTATAGGTAACGGGAATGAAAAACTGTTTTTT.

In this sample, this clonotype turned up a few times. The rearrangement uses TRBV7-2 and TRBJ1-1; TRBD1 matches 7 bases. This CDR3 region has 14 residues. The J segment lost 4 bases and the V segment lost 3 bases, leaving 5 bases of the junction unmatched. The germline V gene has CDR1 SGHTA and CDR2 FQGNSA. CDR3 region: CASSLRQGGTEAFF. CDR3 nucleotides: TGTGCCAGCAGCTTGCGGCAGGGGGGCACTGAAGCTTTCTTT.

Details on this clonotype: This could be a read error, since a much larger clone is one nucleotide away. The V and J genes are TRBV4-1 and TRBJ1-5, with D hard to call. V was shortened by 7 bases and J by 1 base, with 11 bases between the two germline ends. The CDR3 contains 14 residues. Germline CDR1 and CDR2: MGHRA and YSYEKL. Here the CDR3 reads CASIPGDSNQPQHF. CDR3 coding DNA: TGCGCCAGCATCCCAGGCGACAGCAATCAGCCCCAGCATTTT.

This clonotype was detected many times. The V gene is TRBV4-1, the J gene TRBJ2-5, with 8 bases fitting TRBD1. Germline V gene sequence: CDR1 MGHRA, CDR2 YSYEKL. The CDR3 sequence is 20 residues long. With V trimmed by 2 bases and J by 2 bases, 19 bases remained unmatched. The CDR3 region has the DNA TGCGCCAGCAGCCAAAAGTCCATCACCGGGACAGGTGGCTTACAAGAGACCCAGTACTTC. Protein: CASSQKSITGTGGLQETQYF.

The chain couples TRBV5-1 to TRBJ2-5; 8 bases line up with TRBD2. This CDR3 region has 13 residues. Germline CDR1 is SGHRS and CDR2 is YFSETQ. The J segment lost 3 bases and the V segment lost 4 bases, leaving 2 bases of the junction unmatched. This CDR3 reads CASSPGGKETQYF. CDR3 coding DNA: TGCGCCAGCAGCCCGGGGGGGAAAGAGACCCAGTACTTC.

This clonotype occurred many times. The genes are TRBV7-2 and TRBJ2-5; D may be TRBD1 or TRBD2 (5 bases each). Trimming removed 1 base from V and 4 bases from J, with 10 bases in between. CDR1 SGHTA and CDR2 FQGNSA come from the germline V gene. The CDR3 is 14 residues long. The CDR3 protein is CASSLGWDGETQYF. The CDR3 coding sequence is TGTGCCAGCAGCTTAGGGTGGGACGGAGAGACCCAGTACTTC. The whole variable domain, filled in from reference TRBV7-2 and TRBJ2-5, reads GAGVSQSPSNKVTEKGKDVELRCDPISGHTALYWYRQSLGQGLEFLIYFQGNSAPDKSGLPSDRFSAERTGGSVSTLTIQRTQQEDSAVYLCASSLGWDGETQYFGPGTRLLVL.

This clonotype was seen many times. The rearrangement links TRBV20-1 to TRBJ2-3, with 8 bases aligning to TRBD1. V was pared by 4 bases and J by 0 bases, with 12 bases of the junction left unmatched. The CDR3 totals 17 residues. Germline V gene sequence: CDR1 DFQATT, CDR2 SNEGSKA (reference sequence). The CDR3 bases are TGCAGTGCTACCTCCGGACAGGGACCTTTTAGCACAGATACGCAGTATTTT. This translates into CSATSGQGPFSTDTQYF.

The V and J genes are TRBV10-3 and TRBJ1-4, with 10 bases matching TRBD1. CDR1 is ENHRY, CDR2 SYGVKD, per germline. The CDR3 runs to 14 residues. V dropped 6 bases and J dropped 10; count of bases not matched to a gene: 8. The CDR3 coding sequence is TGTGCCATCAGCACCGGGACAGGGGATGCAAAACTGTTTTTT. This encodes CAISTGTGDAKLFF.

This clonotype was found many times. The chain recombines TRBV10-3 with TRBJ1-1; TRBD1 is a possible D gene (6 bases). Germline assignment: CDR1 ENHRY and CDR2 SYGVKD. The CDR3 is 15 amino acids. V dropped 2 bases and J dropped 0 bases, with 10 bases sitting between them. The CDR3, as DNA: TGTGCCATCAGTGAGGAACAGGGCGTGAACACTGAAGCTTTCTTT. This codes for CAISEEQGVNTEAFF.

V and J are TRBV29-1 and TRBJ2-6, with 7 bases fitting TRBD2. V lost 5 bases to trimming and J lost 4 bases; unmatched junction nucleotides: 17. The CDR3 loop spans 18 amino acids. Germline lookup yields CDR1 SQVTM and CDR2 ANQGSEA. The CDR3 DNA sequence: TGCAGCGTTACCCAAGGGGCTAGCGGCGCCCCCGGGGCCAACGTCCTGACTTTC. Residues: CSVTQGASGAPGANVLTF.

This clonotype was counted only a few times. V is TRBV20-1 and J is TRBJ1-6; the match to TRBD1 covers 10 bases. The CDR3 consists of 12 residues. With 3 bases clipped from V and 10 bases from J, the junction kept 0 bases outside the gene matches. The V gene's germline CDR1 is DFQATT and CDR2 SNEGSKA (reference sequence). This chain's CDR3 is CSARDRGSPLHF. The CDR3 nucleotides are TGCAGTGCTAGGGACAGGGGGTCACCCCTCCACTTT.

This clonotype was counted between two and nine times. V usage is TRBV9 and J usage is TRBJ1-3; D unclear. V was shortened by 4 bases and J by 3 bases, with 11 bases between the two germline ends. Germline CDR1 and CDR2: SGDLS and YYNGEE. The CDR3 has 14 residues. In nucleotides, the CDR3 is TGTGCCAGCAGCCGGACGGTCGATGGAAACACCATATATTTT. It codes for CASSRTVDGNTIYF.

The chain links TRBV5-1 to TRBJ1-1; 7 bases fit TRBD1. Per germline, CDR1 SGHRS and CDR2 YFSETQ. V was pared by 2 bases and J by 4 bases, with 8 bases of the junction left unmatched. CDR3 length equals 15 residues. CDR3 DNA sequence: TGCGCCAGCAGCTTTGCGACAGGGTTTAGCACTGAAGCTTTCTTT. Its protein is CASSFATGFSTEAFF. The entire variable domain, with the rest obtained from reference TRBV5-1 and TRBJ1-1, is as follows: KAGVTQTPRYLIKTRGQQVTLSCSPISGHRSVSWYQQTPGQGLQFLFEYFSETQRNKGNFPGRFSGRQFSNSRSEMNVSTLELGDSALYLCASSFATGFSTEAFFGQGTRLTVV.

The rearrangement uses TRBV6-1 and TRBJ1-5, with D possibly being TRBD1 (5 bases). CDR1 and CDR2 (germline): MNHNS, SASEGT. This CDR3 comprises 15 residues. The germline V and J ends were trimmed by 10 bases and 1 base, with 17 bases remaining between them. Here the CDR3 DNA reads TGTGCCACCACCGACATGCAGGGCAGCAATCAGCCCCAGCATTTT. Amino acid sequence: CATTDMQGSNQPQHF.